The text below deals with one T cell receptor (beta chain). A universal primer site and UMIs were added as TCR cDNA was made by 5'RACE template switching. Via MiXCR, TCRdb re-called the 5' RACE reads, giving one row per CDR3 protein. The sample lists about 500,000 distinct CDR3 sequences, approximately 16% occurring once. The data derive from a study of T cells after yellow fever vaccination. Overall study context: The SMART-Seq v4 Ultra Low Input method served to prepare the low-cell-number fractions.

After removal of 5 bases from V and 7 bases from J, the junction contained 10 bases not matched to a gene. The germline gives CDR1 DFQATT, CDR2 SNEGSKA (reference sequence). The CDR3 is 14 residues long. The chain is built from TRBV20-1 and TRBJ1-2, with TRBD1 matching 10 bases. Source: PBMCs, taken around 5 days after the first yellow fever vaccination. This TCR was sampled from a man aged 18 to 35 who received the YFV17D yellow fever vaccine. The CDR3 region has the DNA TGCAGTGCTGGCCGCGGACAGGGGGTTGCTGGCTACACCTTC. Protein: CSAGRGQGVAGYTF.